This is a list of T cell receptor beta chains from one sample in a study of cytomegalovirus exposure and HLA in healthy donors. Method: immunoSEQ multiplex PCR; TCRdb's copy keeps in-frame clones and lacks some. In the table there are some 150,000 clones, 79% of which are singletons. Sequencing was performed on PBMCs. These receptors were taken from a middle-aged man in good health and CMV-seronegative. The conserved cysteine and the conserved F or W are not part of the CDR3 here.

J gene,V gene,CDR3 protein
TRBJ1-2,TRBV30,AWSDPPGFGLYGYT
TRBJ2-7,TRBV28,ASSPLKTSVDDEQY
TRBJ1-2,TRBV2,ASKEESYGYT
TRBJ1-2,TRBV28,ASRLSGGAEGYT
TRBJ2-3,TRBV7-2,ASSSRAPSGSGNTQY
TRBJ2-3,TRBV6-5,ASSYSTSGSSDTQY
TRBJ2-1,TRBV5-8,ASSLTGFTYNEQF
TRBJ2-3,TRBV5-1,ASSLGTWGGDTQY
TRBJ1-1,TRBV2,ASCLISGGGTEAF
TRBJ2-7,TRBV6-5,ASNAGGGYEQY
TRBJ2-7,TRBV18,ASSPGLAGVEQY
TRBJ2-1,TRBV11-1,ASSPRLAGENNEQF
TRBJ1-2,TRBV9,ASSSGGFGYT
TRBJ2-5,TRBV7-7,ASSPGQGAKETQY
TRBJ2-3,TRBV2,ASRPPRARGRTDTQY
TRBJ2-7,TRBV28,ASSFGGGVYEQY
TRBJ1-4,TRBV6-1,ASSGTKRDRVINEKLF
TRBJ2-7,TRBV10-2,ASSESEDSSYEQY
TRBJ2-2,TRBV4-2,ASSQERSLAGELF
TRBJ2-1,TRBV7-2,ASSLVSSGAYNEQF
TRBJ2-1,TRBV4-1,ASSQDRLTPPYNEQF
TRBJ2-6,TRBV28,ASSLSSGANVLT
TRBJ1-4,TRBV5-1,ASASGTGNEKLF
TRBJ2-5,TRBV7-8,ASSLAASGDPLQETQY
TRBJ2-7,TRBV11-2,ASSLRGLYEQY
TRBJ1-4,TRBV6-5,ASSYDSWSEKLF
TRBJ1-5,TRBV7-8,ASSDHRINQPQH
TRBJ2-1,TRBV29-1,SVSGLAGDNEQF
TRBJ2-3,TRBV7-2,ASSPGLAGVADTQY
TRBJ2-7,TRBV14,ASSRGTGYTYEQY
TRBJ2-1,TRBV4-1,ASSWDRGLGEQF
TRBJ2-1,TRBV14,ASSRPWGTSRDGYNEQF
TRBJ1-2,TRBV5-6,ASSFNRETNYGYT
-,TRBV19,ASRLRTSGSGEQY
TRBJ2-5,TRBV5-4,ASILGMGTSGSSQY
TRBJ2-7,TRBV6-5,ASSLKGSSYEQY
TRBJ2-7,TRBV7-2,ASNLAGVADEQY
TRBJ2-2,TRBV29-1,SVYRGRTGELF
TRBJ2-4,TRBV18,ASSPALSTGGNIQY
TRBJ2-1,TRBV29-1,SVEEAWSGRSLNEQF
TRBJ1-1,TRBV6-4,ASSAPETGQAF
TRBJ1-3,TRBV7-9,ASSSALFSGNTIY
TRBJ2-2,TRBV11-2,ASSRGLAGGGTGELF
TRBJ1-5,TRBV15,ATSEGQSWAAQH
TRBJ2-1,TRBV5-1,ASSLGEGWGPNNEQF
TRBJ1-5,TRBV28,ASDREQGQPQH
TRBJ1-1,TRBV19,ASSKSGMNTEAF
TRBJ1-4,TRBV12-2,ASRLAIGQGLEKLF
TRBJ2-4,TRBV6-4,ASGGPDPTPKNIQY
TRBJ1-1,TRBV7-9,ASSRDMNTEAF
TRBJ2-2,TRBV11-3,ASSRQGADTGELF
TRBJ2-3,TRBV7-9,ASSLASGGRDTQY
TRBJ2-7,TRBV5-1,ASSLGVGLAYEQY
TRBJ2-4,TRBV29-1,SVDSDGGGNIQY
TRBJ2-7,TRBV7-9,ASSIRTGSLYEQY
TRBJ1-5,TRBV28,ASSSRQGGQPQH